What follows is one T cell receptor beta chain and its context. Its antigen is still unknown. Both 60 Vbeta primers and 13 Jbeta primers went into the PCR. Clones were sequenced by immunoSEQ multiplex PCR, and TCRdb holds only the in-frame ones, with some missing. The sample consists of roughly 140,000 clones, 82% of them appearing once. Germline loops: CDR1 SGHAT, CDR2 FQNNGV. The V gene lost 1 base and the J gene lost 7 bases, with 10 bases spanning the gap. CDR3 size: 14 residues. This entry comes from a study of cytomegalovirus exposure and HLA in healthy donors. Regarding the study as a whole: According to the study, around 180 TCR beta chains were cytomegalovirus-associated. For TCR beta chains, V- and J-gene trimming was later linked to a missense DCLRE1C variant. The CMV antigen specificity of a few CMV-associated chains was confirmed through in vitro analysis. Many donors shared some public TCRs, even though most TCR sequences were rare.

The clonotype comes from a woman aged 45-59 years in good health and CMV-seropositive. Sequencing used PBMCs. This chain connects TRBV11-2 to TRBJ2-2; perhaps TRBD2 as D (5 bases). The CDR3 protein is CASSLVLADGELFF. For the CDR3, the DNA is TGTGCCAGCAGCTTAGTCCTAGCCGACGGGGAGCTGTTTTTT.